This entry lists 21 T cell receptor beta chains sequenced from one sample in a study of T cells in women clearing cervical HPV infection. Here immunoSEQ multiplex PCR was the method, and the copy in TCRdb shows in-frame clones only, minus some. The sample data list tens of thousands of clones. Sequencing used blood buffy coat. These receptors were taken from a woman between 18 and 70 years old with a cervical HPV16 infection that either progressed to CIN3+ or cleared (not recorded which).

As for this clone: The CDR3 end falls 3 residues outside the read, so it is completed with the germline J gene. The V and J genes are TRBV5-1 and TRBJ1-2; D gene ambiguous. The germline gives CDR1 SGHRS, CDR2 YFSETQ. The CDR3 has 14 residues. This CDR3 reads CASSLETPTSAYTF. The CDR3 DNA, read in part, is TGCGCCAGCAGCTTGGAGACACCAACCTCCGCC.

Comments on this clone: The read finishes 3 residues shy of the CDR3 end, and the germline J gene is used to complete it. The chain employs TRBV19 and TRBJ2-3; 10 bases align to TRBD2. From germline, CDR1 is LNHDA and CDR2 SQIVND (reference sequence). The V segment lost 4 bases and the J segment 1 base; nucleotides outside the gene matches: 2. The CDR3 is 15 residues long. The CDR3 sequence is CASSTGLAGTDTQYF. The sequenced CDR3 bases are TGTGCCAGTAGTACCGGACTAGCGGGCACAGATACG. Filled out from reference TRBV19 and TRBJ2-3, the complete variable domain reads DGGITQSPKYLFRKEGQNVTLSCEQNLNHDAMYWYRQDPGQGLRLIYYSQIVNDFQKGDIAEGYSVSREKKESFPLTVTSAQKNPTAFYLCASSTGLAGTDTQYFGPGTRLTVL.

CDR3 amino acids: CASSLYTGGRTDTQYF. The part of the CDR3 DNA that was read is TGCGCCAGCAGCTTGTATACAGGGGGGAGGACAGATACG. The chain recombines TRBV5-1 with TRBJ2-3; 8 bases align to TRBD1. Sequencing ends 3 residues short of the CDR3 end; the germline J gene provides the rest. This CDR3 is 16 amino acids long. CDR1 is SGHRS, CDR2 YFSETQ, per germline. With V trimmed by 1 base and J by 3 bases, 7 bases remained unmatched.

On this clone itself: The observed sequence ends 3 residues before the CDR3 terminus, with the missing tail filled in from the germline J gene. This chain connects TRBV27 to TRBJ2-7; the match to TRBD1 covers 7 bases. Germline loops: CDR1 MNHEY, CDR2 SMNVEV (reference sequence). Trimming removed 7 bases from V and 3 bases from J; junction bases left unmatched: 9. CDR3 length: 14 residues. Partial CDR3 DNA: TGTGCCAGCAAGCTGGGACAGTCCGACTACGAG. Amino acid sequence: CASKLGQSDYE. The whole CDR3 sequence reads CASKLGQSDYEQYF.

Notes on this clone: The read ends 3 residues shy of where the CDR3 ends; the end is completed using the germline J gene. V and J are TRBV5-5 and TRBJ2-1; 8 bases agree with TRBD1. Germline lookup yields CDR1 SGHKS and CDR2 YYEKEE (reference sequence). CDR3 length: 15 residues. J gave up 2 bases and V 2 bases, and 3 bases lay outside the gene matches. CDR3 DNA, as far as it was read: TGTGCCAGCAGCTTCGAGACAGGGGCCTACAATGAG. Its translation is CASSFETGAYNE. The whole CDR3 protein reads CASSFETGAYNEQFF.

In the case of this clone: Read coverage stops 3 residues before the CDR3 terminus; the germline J gene supplies the remainder. The chain has TRBV5-1 and TRBJ2-5; TRBD1 might be the D (6 bases). V was cut by 3 bases and J by 3 bases, with 15 bases left in between. The CDR3 is made up of 15 amino acids. Per germline, CDR1 SGHRS and CDR2 YFSETQ. The part of the CDR3 DNA that was read is TGCGCCAGCAGCTCCAACAGGGCTTCCGAAGAGACC. Translation gives CASSSNRASEET. Given in full, the CDR3 is CASSSNRASEETQYF. Supplemented by reference TRBV5-1 and TRBJ2-5, the full variable domain reads KAGVTQTPRYLIKTRGQQVTLSCSPISGHRSVSWYQQTPGQGLQFLFEYFSETQRNKGNFPGRFSGRQFSNSRSEMNVSTLELGDSALYLCASSSNRASEETQYFGPGTRLLVL.

With respect to this clone: The read stops 3 residues short of the end of the CDR3; the missing end is completed from the germline J gene. The chain links TRBV28 to TRBJ1-5; D ambiguous. V lost 2 bases and J lost 3, with 17 bases in between. CDR3 length: 17 residues. Germline assignment: CDR1 MDHEN and CDR2 SYDVKM. The CDR3 sequence: CASSLSWAGNVNQPQHF. The sequenced part of the CDR3 DNA is TGTGCCAGCAGTTTAAGTTGGGCGGGGAATGTCAATCAGCCC.

A note on this clone: The read is 3 residues too short to cover the CDR3 end, so that end is filled in from the germline J gene. V is TRBV2 and J is TRBJ2-3; TRBD2 aligns across 15 bases. V lost 7 bases to trimming and J lost 4 bases; unmatched junction nucleotides: 9. The CDR3 runs to 17 residues. Germline CDR1 and CDR2: SNHLY and FYNNEI. The CDR3 is CASTGTSGGPGADTQYF. Incomplete CDR3 DNA: TGTGCCAGCACCGGGACTAGCGGGGGGCCAGGGGCAGATACG.

Partial CDR3 DNA: TGTGCCAGCAGCTTAGGGGACAGCCCTAACTATGGC. This sequence encodes CASSLGDSPNYG. The whole CDR3 protein is CASSLGDSPNYGYTF. The V gene is TRBV7-9, the J gene TRBJ1-2; 7 bases line up with TRBD1. From the germline J gene comes the end of the CDR3, since the read stops 3 residues before it. The CDR3 is 15 amino acids. Trimming cost V 1 base and J 0 bases; bases outside gene matches: 2. Germline CDR1 is SEHNR and CDR2 is FQNEAQ (reference sequence).

A remark on this clone: The CDR3 end lies 3 residues beyond the end of the read and is filled in from the germline J gene. This chain joins TRBV18 and TRBJ2-5; TRBD2 is a possible D gene (5 bases). Germline V gene data show CDR1 as KGHSH and CDR2 as LQKENI. The CDR3 consists of 14 residues. Trimming took 2 bases from V and 5 from J, leaving 12 bases between them. The sequenced part of the CDR3 DNA is TGTGCCAGCTCACCAAAAGGCGGGCCGGAGACC. Translation gives CASSPKGGPET. The whole CDR3 is CASSPKGGPETQYF.

In the case of this clone: The sequenced fragment ends 3 residues before the CDR3 boundary, so the rest is inferred from the germline J gene. The chain employs TRBV9 and TRBJ1-2, with D perhaps TRBD1 (5 bases). The germline gives CDR1 SGDLS, CDR2 YYNGEE. This CDR3 is built from 13 residues. CDR3 amino acids: CASSVDQGWGYTF. Partial CDR3 DNA: TGTGCCAGCAGCGTAGATCAGGGTTGGGGC.

Of note for this clone: The CDR3 end lies 3 residues beyond the end of the read and is filled in from the germline J gene. The rearrangement uses TRBV29-1 and TRBJ2-2; unclear D gene. The CDR3 is 12 residues long. Deletions cut 4 bases from V and 1 base from J, with 4 bases between. Germline V gene sequence: CDR1 SQVTM, CDR2 ANQGSEA. The chain's CDR3 is CSVVKNTGELFF. The CDR3 DNA, read in part, is TGCAGCGTTGTCAAGAACACCGGGGAG.

On this clone: The read terminates 3 residues before the CDR3 end, so the remaining end is supplied by the germline J gene. V usage is TRBV19 and J usage is TRBJ2-5; 8 nucleotides match TRBD2. Germline assignment: CDR1 LNHDA and CDR2 SQIVND (reference sequence). This CDR3 comprises 15 residues. The V gene end was trimmed by 5 bases and the J gene end by 2 bases; junction bases not matched to a gene: 7. Here the CDR3 reads CASSSLAGKQETQYF. The covered CDR3 bases are TGTGCCAGTAGTTCTTTAGCGGGGAAGCAAGAGACC.

For this clone: The read falls 3 residues short of the CDR3 end, and the missing part is taken from the germline J gene. The chain joins TRBV28 to TRBJ2-7, with a tentative D call TRBD1 (5 bases). Germline V gene sequence: CDR1 MDHEN, CDR2 SYDVKM. The CDR3 has 15 amino acids. Trimming pared 5 bases from V and 2 bases from J, leaving 16 bases between. CDR3 region: CASSLTTTATYEQYF. The part of the CDR3 DNA that was read is TGTGCCAGCAGTCTAACTACGACAGCTACCTACGAG.

Comment on this clone: Read coverage stops 3 residues before the CDR3 terminus; the germline J gene supplies the remainder. V gene TRBV27 combines with J gene TRBJ2-7; TRBD2 aligns across 11 bases. CDR3 length: 14 amino acids. Trimming at V came to 5 bases and at J to 3 bases, leaving 3 bases not matched to a gene. Germline loops: CDR1 MNHEY, CDR2 SMNVEV (reference sequence). CDR3 DNA, as far as it was read: TGTGCCAGCAGTGTACTAGCGGGGGACTACGAG. Translation gives CASSVLAGDYE. In full, the CDR3 is CASSVLAGDYEQYF.

With regard to this clone: With the read ending 3 residues before the CDR3 end, the germline J gene is used to fill in that end. The chain joins TRBV14 to TRBJ2-4; tentative D call: TRBD1 (5 bases). Germline-derived CDR1 and CDR2 are SGHDN and FVKESK. CDR3 length: 16 residues. V gave up 1 base and J gave up 1 base, with 11 bases separating them. CDR3 DNA (partial): TGTGCCAGCAGCCAAGCCCAAGGGGTGGCCAAAAACATT. Protein: CASSQAQGVAKNI. The full CDR3 sequence reads CASSQAQGVAKNIQYF.

About this clone: The CDR3 is cut off 3 residues early in the read; its end comes from the germline J gene. The chain uses TRBV18 and TRBJ2-7, with 11 bases lining up with TRBD1. The V and J ends lost 5 bases and 4 bases, in that order; junction bases with no gene match: 7. The CDR3 is 15 residues long. Germline lookup yields CDR1 KGHSH and CDR2 LQKENI. CDR3 sequence reads: CASSSPGQGDYEQYF. The CDR3 DNA, read in part, is TGTGCCAGCTCATCTCCGGGACAGGGGGATTACGAG.

This clone registers medium-sized (0.01 to 0.1%) by frequency. Sequencing ends 3 residues short of the CDR3 end; the germline J gene provides the rest. The chain employs TRBV2 and TRBJ1-5, with D possibly TRBD1 on 6 matching bases. Trimming removed 6 bases from V and 5 bases from J, with 11 bases in between. Germline V gene sequence: CDR1 SNHLY, CDR2 FYNNEI. The CDR3 is 13 residues long. The CDR3 loop reads CASSPNRDQPQHF. The sequenced part of the CDR3 DNA is TGTGCCAGCAGCCCAAACAGGGATCAGCCC.

As regards this clone: The missing CDR3 end, 3 residues past where the read stops, is filled in from the germline J gene. V usage is TRBV19 and J usage is TRBJ1-4; TRBD1 is a possible D gene (5 bases). CDR1 and CDR2 (germline): LNHDA, SQIVND (reference sequence). The V gene lost 4 bases and the J gene lost 0 bases, with 12 bases spanning the gap. The CDR3 covers 16 residues. CDR3 sequence: CASSNRIIATNEKLFF. The sequenced CDR3 bases are TGTGCCAGTAGTAACAGGATTATAGCAACTAATGAAAAA.

With respect to this clone: Read coverage stops 3 residues before the CDR3 terminus; the germline J gene supplies the remainder. This chain links TRBV20-1 with TRBJ1-2, with TRBD1 identical over 9 bases. The germline CDR1 and CDR2 sequences are DFQATT and SNEGSKA (reference sequence). The CDR3 sequence is 14 residues long. The sequenced CDR3 bases are TGCAGTGCTAGAGGCGGACAGGGGACATGGGGC. Its translation is CSARGGQGTWG. The complete CDR3 sequence is CSARGGQGTWGYTF.

Concerning this clone: The read stops 3 residues short of the end of the CDR3; the missing end is completed from the germline J gene. The J gene is TRBJ1-1, the V gene TRBV2; TRBD1 agrees at 8 bases. The J segment lost 6 bases and the V segment lost 7 bases, leaving 4 bases of the junction unmatched. This CDR3 spans 12 amino acids. Germline CDR1 reads SNHLY; CDR2 reads FYNNEI. The sequenced part of the CDR3 DNA is TGTGCCAGCACTTCAGGGGGCCCTGAA. Protein sequence: CASTSGGPE. The whole CDR3 reads CASTSGGPEAFF.